This T cell receptor beta chain stems from a study of T cells after posttransplantation cyclophosphamide. General study findings and limits: Later post-transplant blood repertoires were often dominated by donor CD8+ memory clones. TRB clonality was highly associated with recipient CMV seropositivity and reactivation. Blood and skin or GI T cell repertoires showed limited TRB overlap.

Comment on this clone: Antigen: not known.

Cyclophosphamide on days +3 and +4 followed busulfan-fludarabine conditioning and a marrow graft. The table came from immunoSEQ multiplex PCR; TCRdb's copy has only in-frame clones and leaves some out. Of roughly 1,600 clones in the sample, roughly 70% are singletons; the top ten hold 35%. The specimen was CD8+ T cells sorted from PBMCs, collected after allogeneic stem cell transplant with posttransplant cyclophosphamide. The clonotype was recovered from a male patient between 25 and 39 years old who received an allogeneic stem cell transplant from a related donor, was CMV-positive, and had acute GVHD only. A subset of T cells may come from the graft donor.

CDR3 residues: CASSIGTVRAYNSPLHF. For the CDR3, the DNA is TGTGCCAGCAGTATCGGGACAGTTCGGGCCTATAATTCACCCCTCCACTTT. The J gene is TRBJ1-6, the V gene TRBV27; 7 bases fit TRBD1. Germline CDR1 is MNHEY and CDR2 is SMNVEV (reference sequence). The length of the CDR3 is 17 residues. After removal of 5 bases from V and 2 bases from J, the junction contained 9 bases not matched to a gene.